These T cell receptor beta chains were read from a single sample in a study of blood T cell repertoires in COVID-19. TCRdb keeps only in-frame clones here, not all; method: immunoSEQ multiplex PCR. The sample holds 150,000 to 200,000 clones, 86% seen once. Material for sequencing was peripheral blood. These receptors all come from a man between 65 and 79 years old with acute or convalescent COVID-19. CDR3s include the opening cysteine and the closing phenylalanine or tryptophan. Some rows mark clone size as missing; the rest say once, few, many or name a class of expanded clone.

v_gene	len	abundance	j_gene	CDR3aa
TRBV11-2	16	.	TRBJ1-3	CASSSLGGYSGNTIYF
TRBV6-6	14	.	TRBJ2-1	CASSYSKGGGASFF
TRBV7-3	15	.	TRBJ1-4	CASSPRRGSSEKLFF
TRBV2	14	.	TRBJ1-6	CASSHGTGDSPLHF
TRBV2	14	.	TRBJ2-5	CASRRGSGEETQYF
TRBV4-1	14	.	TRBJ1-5	CASSQEEVGTPQHF
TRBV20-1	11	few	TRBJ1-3	CSAGSGNTIYF
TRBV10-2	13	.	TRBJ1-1	CASGQGLTTEAFF
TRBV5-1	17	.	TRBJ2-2	CASSQALGRSDTGELFF
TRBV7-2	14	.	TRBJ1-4	CASSSTGGAGKLFF
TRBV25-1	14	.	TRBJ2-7	CASSVAGEIYEQYF
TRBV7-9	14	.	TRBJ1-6	CASSLAGANSPLHF
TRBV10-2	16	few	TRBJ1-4	CASRSVQVNFNEKLFF
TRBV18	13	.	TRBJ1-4	CASSGTEGEKLFF
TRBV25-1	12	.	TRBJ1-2	CASSDAGYGYTF
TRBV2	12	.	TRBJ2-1	CASSWLDNEQFF
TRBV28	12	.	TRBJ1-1	CASSTTGLEAFF
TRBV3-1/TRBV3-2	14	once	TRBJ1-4	CASSLTGSSEKLFF
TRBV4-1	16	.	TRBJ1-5	CASSQVGSLLNQPQHF
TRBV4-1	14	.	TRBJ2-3	CASSRNRGEDTQYF
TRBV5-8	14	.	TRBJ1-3	CASSPGQFRNTIYF
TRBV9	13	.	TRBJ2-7	CASSVGQGGEQYF
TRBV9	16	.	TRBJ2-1	CASSARQGGSYNEQFF
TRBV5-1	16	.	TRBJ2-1	CASSLVGTRTYNEQFF
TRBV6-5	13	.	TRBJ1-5	CASSFRESQPQHF
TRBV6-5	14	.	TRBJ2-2	CASRGTSGSRELFF
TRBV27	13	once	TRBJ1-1	CARRRGGPTEAFF
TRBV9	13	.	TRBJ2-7	CASSVGERGEQYF
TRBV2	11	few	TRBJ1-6	CASSPRQGLHF
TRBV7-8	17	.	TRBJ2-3	CASSLVASGGNTDTQYF
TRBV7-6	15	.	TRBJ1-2	CASSPDRGGYYGYTF
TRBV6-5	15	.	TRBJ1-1	CASKPPQGLMTEAFF
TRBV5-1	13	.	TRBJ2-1	CASNLDNYNEQFF
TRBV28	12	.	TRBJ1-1	CASSIGAPEAFF
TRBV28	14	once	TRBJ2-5	CASSFIGDRETQYF
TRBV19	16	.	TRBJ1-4	CASSNYMRGENEKLFF
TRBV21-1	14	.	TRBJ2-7	CATKIIGGSHEQYF
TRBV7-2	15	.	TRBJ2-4	CASSRNPQGAGIQYF
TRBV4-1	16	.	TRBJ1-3	CASSPGGFRSGNTIYF
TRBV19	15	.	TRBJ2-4	CASSIVPRAKNIQYF
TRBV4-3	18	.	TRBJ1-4	CASSQARTGDLSNEKLFF
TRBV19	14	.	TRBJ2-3	CASSSRGGTDTQYF
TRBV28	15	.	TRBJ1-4	CASRSQGAGNEKLFF
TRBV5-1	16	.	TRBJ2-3	CASSSRGTSFTDTQYF
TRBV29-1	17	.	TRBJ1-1	CSVRRLTGSSMNTEAFF
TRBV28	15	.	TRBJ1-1	CASGAADREFAEAFF
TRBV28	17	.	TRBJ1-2	CASSFRNPSRGLTGYTF
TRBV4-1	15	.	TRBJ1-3	CASSQAQDRADTIYF
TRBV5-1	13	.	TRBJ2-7	CASSSGRNYEQYF
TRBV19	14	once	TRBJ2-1	CASNLRGVSDEQFF
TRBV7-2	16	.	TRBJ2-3	CASSLGPGLGADTQYF
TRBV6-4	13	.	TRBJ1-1	CASSAHGDTEAFF
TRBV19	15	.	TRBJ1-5	CASKDREYSNQPQHF
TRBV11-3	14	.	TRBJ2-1	CASSTTGDYNEQFF
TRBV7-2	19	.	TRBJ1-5	CASSKGQDHHSNSNQPQHF
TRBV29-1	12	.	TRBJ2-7	CSVREQTYEQYF
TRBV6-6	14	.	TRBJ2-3	CATSLLLSTDTQYF
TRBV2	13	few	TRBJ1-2	CASRGQGAGGYTF